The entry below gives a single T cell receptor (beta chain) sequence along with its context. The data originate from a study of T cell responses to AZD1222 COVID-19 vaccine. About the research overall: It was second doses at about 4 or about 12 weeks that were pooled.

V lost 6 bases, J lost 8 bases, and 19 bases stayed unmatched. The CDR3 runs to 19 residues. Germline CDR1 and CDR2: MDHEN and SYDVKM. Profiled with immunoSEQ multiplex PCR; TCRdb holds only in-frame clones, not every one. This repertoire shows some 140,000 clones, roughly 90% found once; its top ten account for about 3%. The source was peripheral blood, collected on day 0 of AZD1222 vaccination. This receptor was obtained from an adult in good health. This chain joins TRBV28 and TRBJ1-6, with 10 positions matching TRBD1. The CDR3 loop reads CASSEPGQGIDGRDSPLHF. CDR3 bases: TGTGCCAGCAGCGAACCGGGACAGGGGATTGACGGTCGGGATTCACCCCTCCACTTT. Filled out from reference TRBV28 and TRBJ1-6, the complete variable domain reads DVKVTQSSRYLVKRTGEKVFLECVQDMDHENMFWYRQDPGLGLRLIYFSYDVKMKEKGDIPEGYSVSREKKERFSLILESASTNQTSMYLCASSEPGQGIDGRDSPLHFGNGTRLTVT.